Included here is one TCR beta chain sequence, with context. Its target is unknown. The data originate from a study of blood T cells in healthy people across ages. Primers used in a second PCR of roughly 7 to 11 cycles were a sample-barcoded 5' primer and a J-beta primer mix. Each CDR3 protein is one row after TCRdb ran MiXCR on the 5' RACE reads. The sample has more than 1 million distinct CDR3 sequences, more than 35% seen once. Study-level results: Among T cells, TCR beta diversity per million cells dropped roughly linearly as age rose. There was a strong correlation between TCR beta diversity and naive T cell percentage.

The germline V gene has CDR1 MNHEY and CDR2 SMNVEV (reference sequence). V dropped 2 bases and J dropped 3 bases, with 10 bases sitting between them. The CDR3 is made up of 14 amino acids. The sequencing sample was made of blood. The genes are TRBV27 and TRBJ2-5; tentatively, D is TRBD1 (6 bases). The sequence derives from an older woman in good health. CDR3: CASSLMGAEETQYF. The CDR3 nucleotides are TGTGCCAGCAGTTTAATGGGGGCAGAAGAGACCCAGTACTTC.